The clone carrying this T cell receptor beta chain was recorded only once. Antigen: not known. The data originate from a study of cytomegalovirus exposure and HLA in healthy donors. Overall study: Counted in an early data release were 75 million to 85 million unique TCRs from HLA-typed donors.

Study results and limitations: Specificity of a few CMV-associated chains for CMV antigens was verified in vitro. In a later analysis, V- and J-gene trimming of beta chains associated with a DCLRE1C missense variant, replicated independently.

The PCR contained 60 Vbeta and 13 Jbeta primers. Assay used: immunoSEQ multiplex PCR; TCRdb lists only in-frame clones, some missing. Of around 130,000 clones in the sample, about 75% were seen once. The sequenced material came from PBMCs. This TCR came from a woman between 35 and 50 years old in good health and CMV-seropositive.

The CDR3 region is CAWNGNGDGNTIYF. CDR3 in DNA: TGTGCCTGGAACGGGAATGGAGATGGAAACACCATATATTTT. The V gene is TRBV30, the J gene TRBJ1-3; D remains unclear. This CDR3 comprises 14 residues. V was clipped by 4 bases and J by 3 bases, with 13 bases between them. Per germline, CDR1 GTSNPN and CDR2 SVGIG (reference sequence). The full variable domain, in which reference TRBV30 and TRBJ1-3 provide the parts outside the CDR3, is SQTIHQWPATLVQPVGSPLSLECTVEGTSNPNLYWYRQAAGRGLQLLFYSVGIGQISSEVPQNLSASRPQDRQFILSSKKLLLSDSGFYLCAWNGNGDGNTIYFGEGSWLTVV.